This TCR beta chain was recovered during a study of OX40 agonist ivuxolimab in advanced cancers. At the level of the study: Eligibility admitted prior anti-PD-1, anti-PD-L1 or anti-CTLA-4 therapy; roughly 37% had some.

TCRdb's table, derived via immunoSEQ multiplex PCR, lists solely in-frame clones and lacks some. This sample has some 150,000 clones, with roughly 91% found just once. People who had autoimmune disease history or systemic immunosuppression were excluded. V was cut by 4 bases and J by 7 bases, with 18 bases left in between. CDR1 is SGHTS, CDR2 YDEGEE, per germline. This CDR3 contains 15 residues. The V gene is TRBV5-8, the J gene TRBJ1-5; TRBD1 might be the D (5 bases). The source of this sequence is an adult with an advanced solid tumor such as melanoma, head and neck, liver or kidney cancer. The sequencing here drew on CD4+ or CD8+ T cells sorted from blood, taken in a trial of the OX40 agonist ivuxolimab. The CDR3 region is CASSLGQAAGQPQHF. In DNA, the CDR3 is TGTGCCAGCAGCCTGGGGCAGGCGGCCGGGCAGCCCCAGCATTTT.